The 26 T cell receptor beta chains below all came from one sample that was sequenced in a study of cytomegalovirus exposure and HLA in healthy donors (dated by TCRdb to 2015 to 2018). The library was produced with the immunoSEQ multiplex PCR assay. The multiplex PCR relied on a mix of 60 forward primers for TCR Vbeta segments and 13 reverse primers for TCR Jbeta segments. What TCRdb holds here is the immuneACCESS table cut down to in-frame rearrangements. Part of the clones is not present; checked against another copy, under half of the missing clones reflect an unresolved V gene, and the others are unexplained. Counted in this sample were some 210,000 clones; around 87% of them appeared once. 1% to 1.5% of the sample lies in the top ten. Sequencing was carried out using PBMCs. These receptors all stem from a man aged 25-40 years in good health and CMV-seronegative.

The genes are TRBV7-9 and TRBJ1-1; D is uncertain. This CDR3 has 15 residues. The V gene's germline CDR1 is SEHNR and CDR2 FQNEAQ (reference sequence). The V end was cut by 1 base, the J end by 0 bases, with 9 bases between. In DNA, the CDR3 is TGTGCCAGCAGCTTAGTAGATGTCATGAACACTGAAGCTTTCTTT. As protein: CASSLVDVMNTEAFF. Full variable domain (outside the CDR3, taken from reference TRBV7-9 and TRBJ1-1): DTGVSQNPRHKITKRGQNVTFRCDPISEHNRLYWYRQTLGQGPEFLTYFQNEAQLEKSRLLSDRFSAERPKGSFSTLEIQRTEQGDSAMYLCASSLVDVMNTEAFFGQGTRLTVV.

The chain has TRBV19 and TRBJ1-2, with a tentative D call TRBD1 (6 bases). The V gene's germline CDR1 is LNHDA and CDR2 SQIVND (reference sequence). V was trimmed by 3 bases and J by 1 base, leaving 18 bases between them. The length of the CDR3 is 17 residues. The CDR3 region is CASSILQGQLYNYGYTF. The DNA for the CDR3 is TGTGCCAGTAGTATTTTGCAGGGACAACTATATAACTATGGCTACACCTTC.

The chain links TRBV9 to TRBJ2-1; tentative D call: TRBD1 (6 bases). Germline V gene sequence: CDR1 SGDLS, CDR2 YYNGEE. There are 14 residues in the CDR3. V gave up 0 bases and J gave up 9 bases, with 13 bases separating them. CDR3 coding DNA: TGTGCCAGCAGCGTAGTTGCAGGGGCTTCTGAGCAGTTCTTC. The encoded protein is CASSVVAGASEQFF.

The chain is built from TRBV27 and TRBJ1-1; D not certain. Germline values: CDR1 MNHEY, CDR2 SMNVEV (reference sequence). The CDR3 consists of 12 residues. V was shortened by 7 bases and J by 7 bases, with 13 bases between the two germline ends. CDR3 sequence: CASIPSRGEAFF. CDR3 DNA: TGTGCCAGCATCCCCAGTCGGGGTGAAGCTTTCTTT.

The chain couples TRBV27 to TRBJ2-6; 7 bases agree with TRBD1. CDR3 length: 17 residues. Losses at the gene ends were 8 bases for V and 2 bases for J; bases not matched to a gene: 12. Looked up from germline, CDR1 is MNHEY and CDR2 is SMNVEV (reference sequence). CDR3: CASGPLQGNPGANVLTF. The CDR3 DNA is TGTGCCAGCGGCCCCCTACAGGGGAACCCTGGGGCCAACGTCCTGACTTTC.

This CDR3 reads CASSYVREREKLFF. The CDR3 coding sequence is TGTGCCAGCAGTTACGTCCGAGAGCGGGAAAAACTGTTTTTT. The rearrangement uses TRBV6-5 and TRBJ1-4; no firm D call. The ends were cut back, 2 bases at V and 8 bases at J, with 12 bases in the middle. CDR1 MNHEY and CDR2 SVGAGI come from the germline V gene. The CDR3 spans 14 residues.

The chain employs TRBV5-5 and TRBJ2-7; no clear D. CDR1 is SGHKS and CDR2 is YYEKEE in the germline V gene (reference sequence). Trimming shortened V by 0 bases and J by 2 bases, and 12 bases separated the two germline ends. This CDR3 comprises 15 residues. The CDR3 sequence: CASSLANRVTYEQYF. CDR3 nucleotides: TGTGCCAGCAGCTTGGCAAACCGCGTAACCTACGAGCAGTACTTC.

The rearrangement links TRBV7-2 to TRBJ1-5; possibly TRBD1 for D (6 bases). The CDR3 consists of 13 residues. The V end was cut by 5 bases, the J end by 5 bases, with 10 bases between. The germline CDR1 and CDR2 sequences are SGHTA and FQGNSA. CDR3 loop: CASSPNRDQPQHF. For the CDR3, the DNA is TGTGCCAGCAGCCCCAACAGGGATCAGCCCCAGCATTTT. Variable domain in full (rest from reference TRBV7-2 and TRBJ1-5): GAGVSQSPSNKVTEKGKDVELRCDPISGHTALYWYRQSLGQGLEFLIYFQGNSAPDKSGLPSDRFSAERTGGSVSTLTIQRTQQEDSAVYLCASSPNRDQPQHFGDGTRLSIL.

The gene calls are TRBV28 and TRBJ1-2; D gene unclear. The CDR3 length is 12 residues. The germline V and J ends were trimmed by 6 bases and 4 bases, with 9 bases remaining between them. Germline CDR1 reads MDHEN; CDR2 reads SYDVKM. The CDR3 sequence: CASSTRLYGYTF. As DNA, the CDR3 is TGTGCCAGCAGCACCAGGCTCTATGGCTACACCTTC.

This chain links TRBV19 with TRBJ2-7; 7 positions agree with TRBD2. After removal of 5 bases from V and 1 base from J, the junction contained 8 bases not matched to a gene. From germline, CDR1 is LNHDA and CDR2 SQIVND (reference sequence). The CDR3 runs to 15 residues. The CDR3 here is CASSVPGLLSYEQYF. The CDR3 bases are TGTGCCAGTAGTGTCCCGGGACTACTATCCTACGAGCAGTACTTC.

This clone has just one count. The rearrangement links TRBV18 to TRBJ1-2, with a weak D call TRBD1 (5 bases). V was pared by 3 bases and J by 6 bases, with 20 bases between. The CDR3 totals 16 residues. Per the germline V gene, CDR1 is KGHSH and CDR2 is LQKENI. The CDR3 region is CASSPPSPGGGHGYTF. CDR3 in DNA: TGTGCCAGCTCACCGCCTTCCCCCGGGGGTGGACATGGCTACACCTTC.

This clone was counted a few times. The chain is built from TRBV15 and TRBJ2-1; D perhaps matches TRBD1 (5 bases). V lost 5 bases, J lost 2 bases, and 10 bases lay in between. Germline lookup yields CDR1 LNHNV and CDR2 YYDKDF (reference sequence). This CDR3 is built from 14 residues. The CDR3 bases are TGTGCCACCAGCGACAGAGCCCCCTACAATGAGCAGTTCTTC. Its translation is CATSDRAPYNEQFF.

The chain has TRBV10-3 and TRBJ1-6, with 9 positions matching TRBD1. The CDR3 length is 16 residues. The V gene end was trimmed by 5 bases and the J gene end by 9 bases; junction bases not matched to a gene: 11. CDR1 is ENHRY, CDR2 SYGVKD, per germline. In nucleotides, the CDR3 is TGTGCCATCAGTCCGGGACAGGGAGGACGGAGTTCACCCCTCCACTTT. The encoded protein is CAISPGQGGRSSPLHF.

This clone was counted only a few times. The rearrangement joins TRBV15 to TRBJ2-5; the match to TRBD2 covers 7 bases. The CDR3 extends over 15 amino acids. V gave up 1 base and J gave up 5 bases; unmatched junction bases: 7. Germline loops: CDR1 LNHNV, CDR2 YYDKDF (reference sequence). CDR3 amino acids: CATSRGGEGMETQYF. The CDR3 coding sequence is TGTGCCACCAGCAGAGGAGGGGAGGGTATGGAGACCCAGTACTTC. The variable domain in full, with the rest retrieved from reference TRBV15 and TRBJ2-5, is DAMVIQNPRYQVTQFGKPVTLSCSQTLNHNVMYWYQQKSSQAPKLLFHYYDKDFNNEADTPDNFQSRRPNTSFCFLDIRSPGLGDTAMYLCATSRGGEGMETQYFGPGTRLLVL.

The chain links TRBV20-1 to TRBJ1-4, with D uncertain. Germline values: CDR1 DFQATT, CDR2 SNEGSKA (reference sequence). V shed 4 bases and J shed 10 bases, with 10 bases lying between them. CDR3 length: 11 residues. This CDR3 reads CSANTGGKLFF. The CDR3 region has the DNA TGCAGTGCTAATACGGGTGGAAAACTGTTTTTT.

This chain uses TRBV21-1 with TRBJ1-5; TRBD1, the table's D call, lacks a check against the DNA. TRBV21-1 constitutes a pseudogene. This CDR3 is 17 amino acids long. The DNA of the CDR3 is TGTGCCAGCAGCCCCGGGCAGGGGTTGTATAGCAATCAGCCCCAGCATTTT. This encodes CASSPGQGLYSNQPQHF.

This chain links TRBV10-3 with TRBJ2-3, with D unresolved. CDR3 length equals 14 residues. Germline V gives CDR1 ENHRY, CDR2 SYGVKD. The V end was cut by 2 bases, the J end by 1 base, with 7 bases between. CDR3 amino acids: CAISENGGTDTQYF. The DNA of the CDR3 is TGTGCCATCAGTGAGAACGGAGGCACAGATACGCAGTATTTT.

V usage is TRBV19 and J usage is TRBJ2-3; D unclear. The CDR3 extends over 11 amino acids. The V end lost 10 bases, the J end lost 3 bases, and 8 bases lay between the germline ends. Germline CDR1 reads LNHDA; CDR2 reads SQIVND (reference sequence). CDR3 protein: CAISGTDTQYF. CDR3 DNA: TGTGCCATCTCCGGTACAGATACGCAGTATTTT.

This rearrangement joins TRBV7-9 to TRBJ2-3; D may be TRBD1 (7 bases). The CDR3 length is 15 residues. V lost 3 bases and J 4 bases, leaving 14 bases between the germline ends. Germline loops: CDR1 SEHNR, CDR2 FQNEAQ (reference sequence). This CDR3 is CASSFGGGGADTQYF. The CDR3 region has the DNA TGTGCCAGCAGCTTTGGCGGAGGGGGCGCAGATACGCAGTATTTT.

The chain uses TRBV5-1 and TRBJ2-7, with D maybe TRBD2 (5 bases). The CDR3 covers 13 residues. V lost 0 bases and J lost 3, with 7 bases in between. Germline V gives CDR1 SGHRS, CDR2 YFSETQ. CDR3 sequence: CASSLGRDYEQYF. CDR3 coding DNA: TGCGCCAGCAGCTTGGGACGGGACTACGAGCAGTACTTC.

The chain couples TRBV7-9 to TRBJ1-6, with 7 nucleotides matching TRBD1. Per germline, CDR1 SEHNR and CDR2 FQNEAQ (reference sequence). CDR3 length equals 17 residues. V lost 5 bases, J lost 5 bases, and 12 bases stayed unmatched. The CDR3 DNA follows: TGTGCCAGCAGCCCGCCCGACAGGGAAGTAGATAATTCACCCCTCCACTTT. It yields the protein CASSPPDREVDNSPLHF.

This chain connects TRBV7-2 to TRBJ2-3, with 10 bases aligning to TRBD2. Germline CDR1 and CDR2: SGHTA and FQGNSA. Trimming cost V 1 base and J 1 base; bases outside gene matches: 5. This CDR3 spans 17 amino acids. CDR3 nucleotides: TGTGCCAGCAGCTTAGTATTTGGGACTAGCGGCACAGATACGCAGTATTTT. It yields the protein CASSLVFGTSGTDTQYF.

The genes are TRBV9 and TRBJ2-5, with 13 bases aligning to TRBD2. Germline assignment: CDR1 SGDLS and CDR2 YYNGEE. With V trimmed by 3 bases and J by 2 bases, 7 bases remained unmatched. The CDR3 is made up of 17 amino acids. The CDR3: CASSGGLAGFVQETQYF. For the CDR3, the DNA is TGTGCCAGCAGCGGGGGACTAGCGGGATTTGTGCAAGAGACCCAGTACTTC.

The chain recombines TRBV9 with TRBJ1-1; a possible D gene is TRBD1 (6 bases). Trimming stripped 1 base from V and 10 bases from J, with 20 bases between. This CDR3 has 15 residues. Germline CDR1 reads SGDLS; CDR2 reads YYNGEE. In DNA, the CDR3 is TGTGCCAGCAGCGTAATCACAGGGCAGGGAGAGGGAGCTTTCTTT. It translates to CASSVITGQGEGAFF.

The table lists this clone with a few counts. This rearrangement joins TRBV6-1 to TRBJ2-7; 8 positions match TRBD1. The CDR3 has 15 residues. Germline V lookup: CDR1 MNHNS, CDR2 SASEGT. The ends lost 6 bases at V and 3 bases at J; junction bases unmatched: 10. The CDR3 loop is CASRRQGSTFYEQYF. The CDR3 DNA sequence: TGTGCCAGCAGACGACAGGGGTCCACCTTCTACGAGCAGTACTTC.

This chain links TRBV28 with TRBJ1-5; D is possibly TRBD1 (5 bases). V was clipped by 11 bases and J by 3 bases, with 17 bases between them. Germline CDR1 reads MDHEN; CDR2 reads SYDVKM. The CDR3 length is 14 residues. DNA for the CDR3: TGTGCCCTCCGTGGGGCAGGTCCCAATCAGCCCCAGCATTTT. It specifies CALRGAGPNQPQHF.